This T cell receptor (beta chain) was captured by sequencing in a study of blood T cell repertoires in COVID-19. Study-wide context: The analysed material was cDNA or gDNA that came from T cells, B-cell-depleted T cells, or PBMCs.

In germline, CDR1 is SGHDT, CDR2 YYEEEE. This CDR3 has 15 amino acids. V lost 0 bases, J lost 0 bases, and 9 bases lay in between. Original processing notes: Reference gene primers were amplified, and this amplification served to estimate nucleated cell counts. The data were produced by immunoSEQ multiplex PCR, yet TCRdb's version contains in-frame clones alone and is incomplete. V, J and clone size are those of that table, while D and trimming were read from the DNA. The sample has roughly 110,000 clones; more than 70% are singletons. Sequencing used peripheral blood. The chain has TRBV5-6 and TRBJ1-1; D uncertain. The origin of this receptor is a middle-aged man with active or convalescent COVID-19. The CDR3 loop reads CASSLGYIMNTEAFF. In nucleotides, the CDR3 is TGTGCCAGCAGCTTGGGGTACATAATGAACACTGAAGCTTTCTTT.